This T cell receptor (beta chain) was recovered during a study of identical twins. This clonotype has a handful of counts. The CDR3 runs to 16 residues. CDR1 is MNHNY, CDR2 SVGAGI, per germline (reference sequence). After removal of 4 bases from V and 2 bases from J, the junction contained 6 bases not matched to a gene. In TCRdb, the 5' RACE reads were re-called with MiXCR into one record per CDR3 protein. The sample holds some 250,000 distinct CDR3 sequences, roughly 12% seen once. The same data also went into a second study, on yellow fever vaccine responses in identical twins.

The material sequenced was memory (CD45RO+) T cells sorted from blood. The chain has TRBV6-6 and TRBJ2-2; 8 nucleotides align to TRBD2. This sequence was found in a woman aged 18 to 35 in good health. CDR3 region: CASSWGRGANTGELFF. The CDR3 region has the DNA TGTGCCAGCAGTTGGGGGCGGGGGGCCAACACCGGGGAGCTGTTTTTT.